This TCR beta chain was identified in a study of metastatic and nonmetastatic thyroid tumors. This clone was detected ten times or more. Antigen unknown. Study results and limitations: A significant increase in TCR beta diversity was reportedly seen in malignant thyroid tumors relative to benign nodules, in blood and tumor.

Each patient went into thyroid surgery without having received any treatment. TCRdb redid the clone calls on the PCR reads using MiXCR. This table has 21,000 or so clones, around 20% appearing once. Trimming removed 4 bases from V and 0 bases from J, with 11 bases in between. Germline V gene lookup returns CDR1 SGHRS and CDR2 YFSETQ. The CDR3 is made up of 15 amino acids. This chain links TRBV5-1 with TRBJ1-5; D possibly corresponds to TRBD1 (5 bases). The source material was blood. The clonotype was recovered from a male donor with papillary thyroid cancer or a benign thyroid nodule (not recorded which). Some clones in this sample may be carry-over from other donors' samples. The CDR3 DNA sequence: TGCGCCAGCAGCCCGGAGGGGTATAGCAATCAGCCCCAGCATTTT. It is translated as CASSPEGYSNQPQHF.